The 14 T cell receptor beta chains presented below share a single source sample, sequenced in a study of blood T cells in healthy people across ages. Sample-barcoded 5' priming and a J-beta primer mix drove a second PCR of about 6 to 12 cycles. TCRdb reprocessed the 5' RACE reads via MiXCR and lists one record per CDR3 protein. The sample includes under 750,000 distinct CDR3 sequences, around 50% of them seen just once. Sequencing was done on a sample of blood. The receptors originated from an older man in good health.

The CDR3 bases are TGTGCCAGCAGCCAAGGACTAGATTACACTGAAGCTTTCTTT. Its protein is CASSQGLDYTEAFF. V gene TRBV3-1 combines with J gene TRBJ1-1; D unclear. Germline CDR1 and CDR2: LGHDT and YNNKEL (reference sequence). CDR3 length: 14 amino acids. Trimming removed 1 base from V and 3 bases from J, with 9 bases in between.

V and J are TRBV20-1 and TRBJ1-2; TRBD1 is a possible D gene (5 bases). This CDR3 comprises 13 residues. The germline CDR1 and CDR2 sequences are DFQATT and SNEGSKA (reference sequence). V shed 2 bases and J shed 8 bases, with 15 bases lying between them. CDR3 protein: CSARHPGNRGYTF. The CDR3, as DNA: TGCAGTGCTAGACACCCAGGGAATCGAGGCTACACCTTC.

The chain combines TRBV9 with TRBJ2-1; D uncertain. From germline, CDR1 is SGDLS and CDR2 YYNGEE. The CDR3 sequence is 13 residues long. Trimming cost V 3 bases and J 5 bases, with 9 bases left between them. The DNA for the CDR3 is TGTGCCAGCAGCGGAGGCTTCAACAATGAGCAGTTCTTC. Translated: CASSGGFNNEQFF.

The gene calls are TRBV12-3 or TRBV12-4 and TRBJ2-7, with D maybe TRBD1 (6 bases). V lost 7 bases and J 1 base, leaving 8 bases between the germline ends. This CDR3 has 12 amino acids. As DNA, the CDR3 is TGTGCCAGCACTACAGGGTCCTACGAGCAGTACTTC. This sequence encodes CASTTGSYEQYF.

The J gene is TRBJ2-1, the V gene TRBV10-2; 8 bases are shared with TRBD1. The trim removed 6 bases at V and 5 bases at J, leaving 3 bases unmatched. The CDR3 sequence is 13 residues long. The germline gives CDR1 WSHSY, CDR2 SAAADI. The CDR3 region has the DNA TGCGCCAGCAGGCGACAGGGGCACAATGAGCAGTTCTTC. It specifies CASRRQGHNEQFF.

The chain joins TRBV7-2 to TRBJ2-5, with D perhaps matching TRBD1 (6 bases). Germline V lookup: CDR1 SGHTA, CDR2 FQGNSA. The germline V and J ends were trimmed by 5 bases and 5 bases, with 21 bases remaining between them. The CDR3 extends over 16 amino acids. This chain's CDR3 is CASSINLSQGMETQYF. The CDR3 bases are TGTGCCAGCAGCATTAACCTATCTCAGGGGATGGAGACCCAGTACTTC.

The chain is built from TRBV12-3 or TRBV12-4 and TRBJ1-6; D is perhaps TRBD1 (5 bases). V was trimmed by 2 bases and J by 10 bases, leaving 12 bases between them. This CDR3 region has 14 residues. The CDR3 is CASSLWGVDSPLHF. The DNA of the CDR3 is TGTGCCAGCAGTTTATGGGGGGTAGACTCACCCCTCCACTTT.

Worth noting for this clonotype: The junction and the germline gene differ at one end; a read error may be behind it. The CDR3 loop is CAISGIEETRYF. Here the CDR3 DNA reads TGTGCCATCAGCGGGATTGAGGAGACCCGGTACTTC. The chain has TRBV10-3 and TRBJ2-5, with D maybe TRBD2 (5 bases). CDR1 is ENHRY and CDR2 is SYGVKD in the germline V gene. The CDR3 has 12 amino acids.

The chain recombines TRBV7-2 with TRBJ2-1; 7 nucleotides agree with TRBD2. The germline gives CDR1 SGHTA, CDR2 FQGNSA. V shed 2 bases, J shed 6 bases, and the junction held 7 bases outside the gene matches. The CDR3 loop spans 15 amino acids. The CDR3 DNA is TGTGCCAGCAGCTTAAGGGCTAGCGGCGGCAATGAGCAGTTCTTC. The encoded protein is CASSLRASGGNEQFF.

The chain has TRBV12-3 or TRBV12-4 and TRBJ2-1; D might be TRBD2 (5 bases). CDR3 size: 15 residues. V lost 6 bases, J lost 0 bases, and 12 bases lay in between. For the CDR3, the DNA is TGTGCCAGCAGGCGGACGGGGAGCTCCTACAATGAGCAGTTCTTC. Protein product: CASRRTGSSYNEQFF.

This chain connects TRBV11-3 to TRBJ2-2, with TRBD1 identical over 11 bases. The CDR3 is 15 residues long. Per the germline V gene, CDR1 is SGHNT and CDR2 is YENEEA. The V gene end was trimmed by 4 bases and the J gene end by 8 bases; junction bases not matched to a gene: 6. The CDR3, as DNA: TGTGCCAGCAGCTCCGGACAGGGGGCGGGGGGGGAGCTGTTTTTT. Translating gives CASSSGQGAGGELFF.

This rearrangement joins TRBV6-6 to TRBJ1-5; D perhaps matches TRBD1 (5 bases). CDR3 length: 16 amino acids. Germline V lookup: CDR1 MNHNY, CDR2 SVGAGI (reference sequence). The V and J ends lost 2 bases and 4 bases respectively, with 15 bases between them. For the CDR3, the DNA is TGTGCCAGCAGTTACGCGTTAGTCGGGGCGAATCAGCCCCAGCATTTT. Its translation is CASSYALVGANQPQHF.

This chain connects TRBV7-9 to TRBJ2-1; D is perhaps TRBD1 or TRBD2 (5 bases each). The J call may be incorrect, as the DNA end agrees better with TRBJ2-7. CDR1 SEHNR and CDR2 FQNEAQ come from the germline V gene (reference sequence). The CDR3 has 17 amino acids. The DNA for the CDR3 is TGTGCCAGCAGCTTAGGGGAGACTATCGGGACCTACAATGAGCAGTACTTC. Its translation is CASSLGETIGTYNEQYF.

On this clonotype itself: A junction boundary mismatches the germline segment, possibly from a read error. The V call is TRBV6-6, the J call TRBJ1-2; 10 nucleotides line up with TRBD1. Germline lookup yields CDR1 MNHNY and CDR2 SVGAGI (reference sequence). The CDR3 loop spans 14 amino acids. CDR3 protein: CANSYAGQGNGYTF. The CDR3 DNA follows: TGTGCCAACAGTTACGCGGGACAGGGGAATGGCTACACCTTC.